These T cell receptor beta chains were read from a single sample in a study of T cells after yellow fever vaccination. A single record per CDR3 protein comes from TCRdb applying MiXCR to the 5' RACE reads. The sample yields roughly 50,000 distinct CDR3 sequences, 6% to 8% seen once. This specimen consisted of CD8+ T cells sorted from PBMCs, obtained less than 16 days after the first yellow fever vaccination. The source of these receptors is a man between 18 and 29 years old who received the YFV17D yellow fever vaccine. CDR3s include the opening cysteine and the closing phenylalanine or tryptophan. D genes are given only for firm matches. Only part of the rows carry a size: once, few, many, or a class if the clone is expanded.

j_call v_call clone_size d_call cdr3_nt cdr3_aa
TRBJ1-2 TRBV9 many - TGTGCCAGCAGCGTAGGCGGGCCCGTGAACTATGGCTACACCTTC CASSVGGPVNYGYTF
TRBJ2-2 TRBV7-6 many - TGTGCCAGCAGCTTAGCGTCCGACGGGACGAACACCGGGGAGCTGTTTTTT CASSLASDGTNTGELFF
TRBJ2-7 TRBV5-5 many TRBD1 TGTGCCAGCAGCCAAGGGGGCAACGAGCAGTACTTC CASSQGGNEQYF
TRBJ2-7 TRBV29-1 many TRBD1 TGCAGCGTCGCGGGACAGGGGGTACACGAGCAGTACTTC CSVAGQGVHEQYF
TRBJ2-1 TRBV20-1 many TRBD2 TGCAGTGCTAGAGATCTAAACCCTAGCGGGGGTTCGTCCTACAATGAGCAGTTCTTC CSARDLNPSGGSSYNEQFF
TRBJ2-7 TRBV25-1 - TRBD1 TGTGCCAGCAGTCCCCCCGGGACAGGGTTCTACGAGCAGTACTTC CASSPPGTGFYEQYF
TRBJ2-2 TRBV12-3/TRBV12-4 many - TGTGCCAGCAGTTTAAGCTTCACCGGGGAGCTGTTTTTT CASSLSFTGELFF
TRBJ2-5 TRBV20-1 many - TGCAGTGCTAGAGTGTTCAACCAAGAGACCCAGTACTTC CSARVFNQETQYF
TRBJ2-5 TRBV7-8 many - TGTGCCAGCAGCTTAGGTTGGGGACAAGAGACCCAGTACTTC CASSLGWGQETQYF
TRBJ2-2 TRBV9 many TRBD2 TGTGCCAGCAGCGCCTCCGGGACTAGCGGGGTGAACACCGGGGAGCTGTTTTTT CASSASGTSGVNTGELFF
TRBJ2-2 TRBV5-1 many - TGCGCCAGCAGCTGGGACGGCCGAGGGGTAGAGGAGCTGTTTTTT CASSWDGRGVEELFF
TRBJ1-1 TRBV20-1 - - TGCAGCACCCTTCCTATTATGGTGGGAAACACTGAAGCTTTCTTT CSTLPIMVGNTEAFF
TRBJ2-1 TRBV7-9 many - TGTGCCAGCAGACAACAGACCTACAATGAGCAGTTCTTC CASRQQTYNEQFF
TRBJ2-6 TRBV6-2/TRBV6-3 many - TGTGCCAGCAGACGGGACAACAGGGCCAACGTCCTGACTTTC CASRRDNRANVLTF
TRBJ1-5 TRBV4-1 many - TGCGCCAGCAGCCAGGAGTGGGCCATCAATCAGCCCCAGCATTTT CASSQEWAINQPQHF
TRBJ2-5 TRBV27 many - TGTGCCAGCAGTCCCGGACCTCCGTACCAAGAGACCCAGTACTTC CASSPGPPYQETQYF
TRBJ2-1 TRBV12-3/TRBV12-4 - - TGTGCCAGCAGTGACGACGGGTATGAGCAGTTCTTC CASSDDGYEQFF
TRBJ2-7 TRBV11-3 - - TGTGCCAGCAGCTTTAGTTGGGGGTCGGAGCAGTACTTC CASSFSWGSEQYF
TRBJ2-3 TRBV12-3/TRBV12-4 few TRBD2 TGTGCCAGCAGTCCCGGGGTAGCGGGGCCCACGCAGTATTTT CASSPGVAGPTQYF
TRBJ1-2 TRBV24-1 many - TGTGCCACCAACGGCGCGGGGGAGGATGGCTACACCTTC CATNGAGEDGYTF
TRBJ1-2 TRBV4-1 many - TGCGCCAGCAGCCAGGCGGACGGAGGCTATGGCTACACCTTC CASSQADGGYGYTF
TRBJ1-2 TRBV9 many TRBD1 TGTGCCAGCAGCGGTCAGGGGGCAGCTCTCTATGGCTACACCTTC CASSGQGAALYGYTF
TRBJ1-1 TRBV4-1 many TRBD1 TGCGCCAGCGGTCAGGGGGCTGAAGCTTTCTTT CASGQGAEAFF
TRBJ2-7 TRBV30 many - TGTGCCTGGAGCGGAGCTTACGAGCAGTACTTC CAWSGAYEQYF
TRBJ2-1 TRBV9 few - TGTGCCAGCAGCGTAGTAGGGGGTCCAGACAATGAGCAGTTCTTC CASSVVGGPDNEQFF
TRBJ1-1 TRBV15 many TRBD1 TGTGCCACAGGCAGGGGGGTCGCTGAAGCTTTCTTT CATGRGVAEAFF
TRBJ2-7 TRBV4-3 many - TGCGCCAGCAGCCAAGATACCCGATACGAGCAGTACTTC CASSQDTRYEQYF
TRBJ2-3 TRBV2 many - TGTGCCAGCAGTGAAGCGGGGGCAGATACGCAGTATTTT CASSEAGADTQYF
TRBJ1-5 TRBV6-5 many - TGTGCCAGCATCGCGACCAGAGCGGGCGATCAGCCCCAGCATTTT CASIATRAGDQPQHF
TRBJ1-4 TRBV13 - - TGTGCCAGCAGCCCGGAGAGGGTGGCTAATGAAAAACTGTTTTTT CASSPERVANEKLFF
TRBJ2-3 TRBV7-3 many TRBD1 TGTGCCAGCAGCCAGGGACAGGTTAGCACAGATACGCAGTATTTT CASSQGQVSTDTQYF
TRBJ1-1 TRBV19 few - TGTGCCAGTAGTATAGATACAGGAGGCCCCACTGAAGCTTTCTTT CASSIDTGGPTEAFF
TRBJ2-7 TRBV29-1 many - TGCAGCGTTGAGGCCACCCCCAGCCGCGAGCAGTACTTC CSVEATPSREQYF
TRBJ2-5 TRBV23-1 - TRBD1 TGCGCCAGCACGCGCCCCGACAGGGGTGCACGGCAAGAGACCCAGTACTTC CASTRPDRGARQETQYF
TRBJ1-5 TRBV7-9 many - TGTGCCAGCAGCCGGACACCAAGCCTTAGCAATCAGCCCCAGCATTTT CASSRTPSLSNQPQHF
TRBJ2-2 TRBV29-1 many - TGCAGCGTTGAAGATCCGGCAGGGCTGGGCACCGGGGAGCTGTTTTTT CSVEDPAGLGTGELFF
TRBJ1-1 TRBV6-5 many - TGTGCCAGCAGCACGGGACCCTTGGAAGCTTTCTTT CASSTGPLEAFF
TRBJ1-6 TRBV7-9 many TRBD1 TGTGCCAGCAGCCACAAGGGGGCAGGGTGGAATTCACCCCTCCACTTT CASSHKGAGWNSPLHF
TRBJ1-1 TRBV5-1 many - TGCGCCAGCAGCTTGACCCCCAAGGTAGGATCTGAAGCTTTCTTT CASSLTPKVGSEAFF
TRBJ1-2 TRBV12-3/TRBV12-4 many - TGTGCCAGCAGTTTTGGCCGGGTCAACTATGGCTACACCTTC CASSFGRVNYGYTF
TRBJ1-2 TRBV14 many - TGTGCCAGCAGCCAAGGGGTCTATGGCTACACCTTC CASSQGVYGYTF
TRBJ1-5 TRBV6-2/TRBV6-3 many - TGTGCCAGCAGTTACGATAAGGCAAAGATCAATCAGCCCCAGCATTTT CASSYDKAKINQPQHF